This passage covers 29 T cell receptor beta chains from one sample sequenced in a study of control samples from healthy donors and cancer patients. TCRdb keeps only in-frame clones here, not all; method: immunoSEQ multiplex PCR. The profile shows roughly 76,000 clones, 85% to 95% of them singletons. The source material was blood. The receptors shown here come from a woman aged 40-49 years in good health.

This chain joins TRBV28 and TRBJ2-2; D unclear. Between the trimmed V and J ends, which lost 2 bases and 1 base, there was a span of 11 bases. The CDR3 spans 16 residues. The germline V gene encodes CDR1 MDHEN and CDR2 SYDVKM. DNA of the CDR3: TGTGCCAGCAGTTTAGGAACTGCCCGGAACACCGGGGAGCTGTTTTTT. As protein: CASSLGTARNTGELFF. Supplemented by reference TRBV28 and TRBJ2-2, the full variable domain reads DVKVTQSSRYLVKRTGEKVFLECVQDMDHENMFWYRQDPGLGLRLIYFSYDVKMKEKGDIPEGYSVSREKKERFSLILESASTNQTSMYLCASSLGTARNTGELFFGEGSRLTVL.

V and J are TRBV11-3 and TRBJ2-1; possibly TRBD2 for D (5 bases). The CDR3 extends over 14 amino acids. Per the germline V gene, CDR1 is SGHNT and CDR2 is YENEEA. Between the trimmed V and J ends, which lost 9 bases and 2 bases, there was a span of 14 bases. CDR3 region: CASSRGLAYNEQFF. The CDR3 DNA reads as TGTGCCAGTTCCCGCGGACTCGCCTACAATGAGCAGTTCTTC.

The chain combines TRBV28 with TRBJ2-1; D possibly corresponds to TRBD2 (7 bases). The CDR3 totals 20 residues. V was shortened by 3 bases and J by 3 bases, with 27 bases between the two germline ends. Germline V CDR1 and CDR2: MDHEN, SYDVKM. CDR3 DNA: TGTGCCAGCAGTTTTTGGGCCGGGAGTGTGGGGGGGCAAAACTACAATGAGCAGTTCTTC. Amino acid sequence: CASSFWAGSVGGQNYNEQFF.

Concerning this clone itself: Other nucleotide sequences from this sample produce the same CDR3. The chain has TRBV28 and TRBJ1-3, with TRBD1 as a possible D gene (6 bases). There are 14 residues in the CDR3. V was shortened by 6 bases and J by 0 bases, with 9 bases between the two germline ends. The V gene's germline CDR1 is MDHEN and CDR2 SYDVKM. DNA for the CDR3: TGTGCCAGCAGCCCGACAGGCTCTGGAAACACCATATATTTT. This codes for CASSPTGSGNTIYF.

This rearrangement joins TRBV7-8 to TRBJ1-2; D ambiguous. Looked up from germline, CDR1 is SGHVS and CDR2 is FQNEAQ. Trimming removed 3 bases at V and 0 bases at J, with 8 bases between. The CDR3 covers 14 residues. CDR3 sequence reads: CASSFDAANYGYTF. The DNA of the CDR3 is TGTGCCAGCAGCTTCGACGCAGCTAACTATGGCTACACCTTC.

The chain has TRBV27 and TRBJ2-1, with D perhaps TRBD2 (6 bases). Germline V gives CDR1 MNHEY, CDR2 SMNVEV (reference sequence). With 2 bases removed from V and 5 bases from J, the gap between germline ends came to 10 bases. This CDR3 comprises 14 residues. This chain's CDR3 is CASSLGLANNEQFF. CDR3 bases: TGTGCCAGCAGTTTAGGGCTAGCGAACAATGAGCAGTTCTTC.

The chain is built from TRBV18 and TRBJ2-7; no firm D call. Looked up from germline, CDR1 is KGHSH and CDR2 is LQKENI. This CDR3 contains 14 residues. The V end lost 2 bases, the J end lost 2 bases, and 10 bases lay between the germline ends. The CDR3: CASSPSPYAYEQYF. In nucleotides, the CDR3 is TGTGCCAGCTCACCATCACCTTATGCCTACGAGCAGTACTTC.

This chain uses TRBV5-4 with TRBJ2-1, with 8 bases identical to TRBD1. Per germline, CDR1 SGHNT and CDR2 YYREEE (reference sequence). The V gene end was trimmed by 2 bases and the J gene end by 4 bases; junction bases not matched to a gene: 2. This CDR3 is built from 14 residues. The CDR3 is CASSFRQGYNEQFF. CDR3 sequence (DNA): TGTGCCAGCAGCTTCAGACAGGGGTACAATGAGCAGTTCTTC.

The CDR3 reads CASSLAQTYEQYF. The CDR3 DNA follows: TGTGCCAGCAGCTTGGCCCAGACCTACGAGCAGTACTTC. J is TRBJ2-7 and V is TRBV7-2; D is undetermined. Trimming stripped 3 bases from V and 2 bases from J, with 8 bases between. The germline V gene has CDR1 SGHTA and CDR2 FQGNSA. This CDR3 has 13 residues.

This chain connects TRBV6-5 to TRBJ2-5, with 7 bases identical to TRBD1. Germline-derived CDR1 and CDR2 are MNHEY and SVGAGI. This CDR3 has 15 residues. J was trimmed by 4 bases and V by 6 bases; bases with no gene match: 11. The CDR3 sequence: CASRAPRQGGETQYF. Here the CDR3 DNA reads TGTGCCAGCAGGGCTCCACGACAGGGCGGAGAGACCCAGTACTTC.

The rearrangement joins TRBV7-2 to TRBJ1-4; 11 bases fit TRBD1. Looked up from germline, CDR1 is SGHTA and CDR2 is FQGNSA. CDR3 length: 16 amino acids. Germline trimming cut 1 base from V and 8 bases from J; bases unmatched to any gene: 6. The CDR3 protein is CASSLDGQGAREKLFF. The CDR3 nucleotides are TGTGCCAGCAGCTTAGACGGACAGGGGGCTCGAGAAAAACTGTTTTTT. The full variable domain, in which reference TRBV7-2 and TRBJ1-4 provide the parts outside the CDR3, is GAGVSQSPSNKVTEKGKDVELRCDPISGHTALYWYRQSLGQGLEFLIYFQGNSAPDKSGLPSDRFSAERTGGSVSTLTIQRTQQEDSAVYLCASSLDGQGAREKLFFGSGTQLSVL.

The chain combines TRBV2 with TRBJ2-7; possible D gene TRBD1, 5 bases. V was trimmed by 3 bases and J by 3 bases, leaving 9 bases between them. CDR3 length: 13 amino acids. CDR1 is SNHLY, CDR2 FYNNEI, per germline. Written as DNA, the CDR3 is TGTGCCAGCAGTGATCTAGGGGACTACGAGCAGTACTTC. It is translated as CASSDLGDYEQYF.

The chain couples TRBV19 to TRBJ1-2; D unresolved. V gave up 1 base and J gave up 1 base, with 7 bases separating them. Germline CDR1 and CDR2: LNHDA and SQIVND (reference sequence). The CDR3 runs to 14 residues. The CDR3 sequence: CASSIGWINYGYTF. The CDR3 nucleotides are TGTGCCAGTAGTATAGGATGGATTAACTATGGCTACACCTTC.

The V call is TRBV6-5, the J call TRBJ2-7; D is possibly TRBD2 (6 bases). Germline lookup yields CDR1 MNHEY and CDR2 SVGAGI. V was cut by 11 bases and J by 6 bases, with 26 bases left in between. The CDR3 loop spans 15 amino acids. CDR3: CAAGGNSLPVREQYF. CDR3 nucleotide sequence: TGTGCCGCCGGGGGTAACAGTCTTCCCGTACGCGAGCAGTACTTC.

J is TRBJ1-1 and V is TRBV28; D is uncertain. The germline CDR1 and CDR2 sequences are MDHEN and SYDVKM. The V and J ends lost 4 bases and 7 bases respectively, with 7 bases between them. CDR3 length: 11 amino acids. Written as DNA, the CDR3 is TGTGCCAGCAGTTATATTTATGAAGCTTTCTTT. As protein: CASSYIYEAFF.

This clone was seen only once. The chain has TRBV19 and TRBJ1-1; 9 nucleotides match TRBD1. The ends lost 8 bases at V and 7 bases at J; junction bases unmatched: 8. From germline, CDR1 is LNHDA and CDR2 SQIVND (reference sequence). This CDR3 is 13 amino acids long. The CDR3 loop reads CASAQGADVEAFF. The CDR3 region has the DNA TGTGCCAGTGCACAGGGGGCCGATGTTGAAGCTTTCTTT.

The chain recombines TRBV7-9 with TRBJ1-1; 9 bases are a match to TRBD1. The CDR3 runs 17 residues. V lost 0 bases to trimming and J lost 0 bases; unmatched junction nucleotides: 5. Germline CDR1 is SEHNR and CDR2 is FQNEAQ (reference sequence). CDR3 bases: TGTGCCAGCAGCTTAGCCGAAAACAGGGGGCTGAACACTGAAGCTTTCTTT. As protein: CASSLAENRGLNTEAFF.

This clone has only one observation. CDR3 sequence (DNA): TGTGCCAGCAGTTTAGCAGGAACCACTGAAGCTTTCTTT. This encodes CASSLAGTTEAFF. The rearrangement joins TRBV27 to TRBJ1-1; D is undetermined. This CDR3 contains 13 residues. V was pared by 2 bases and J by 4 bases, with 8 bases between. CDR1 is MNHEY, CDR2 SMNVEV, per germline (reference sequence).

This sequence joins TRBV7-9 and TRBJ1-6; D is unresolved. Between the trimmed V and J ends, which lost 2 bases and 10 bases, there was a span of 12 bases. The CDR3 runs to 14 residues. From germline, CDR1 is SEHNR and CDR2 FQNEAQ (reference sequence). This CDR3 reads CASSLNPGRSPLHF. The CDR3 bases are TGTGCCAGCAGCTTAAACCCAGGAAGGTCACCCCTCCACTTT.

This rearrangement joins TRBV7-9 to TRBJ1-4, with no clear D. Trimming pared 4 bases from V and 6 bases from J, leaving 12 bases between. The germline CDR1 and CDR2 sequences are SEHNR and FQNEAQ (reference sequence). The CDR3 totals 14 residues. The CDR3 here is CASSSRPQDEKLFF. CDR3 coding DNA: TGTGCCAGCAGCTCCAGGCCCCAGGATGAAAAACTGTTTTTT.

As DNA, the CDR3 is TGTGCCACCAGTGTCTCAGAAAATCAGCCCCAGCATTTT. Its translation: CATSVSENQPQHF. The V gene is TRBV24-1, the J gene TRBJ1-5, with no clear D. V dropped 5 bases and J dropped 4 bases, with 8 bases sitting between them. The CDR3 sequence is 13 residues long. CDR1 and CDR2 from the germline V gene are KGHDR and SFDVKD.

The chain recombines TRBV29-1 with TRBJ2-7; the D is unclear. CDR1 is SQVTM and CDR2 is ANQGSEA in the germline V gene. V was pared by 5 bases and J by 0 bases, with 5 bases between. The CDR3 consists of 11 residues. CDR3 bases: TGCAGCGTTCACAGCTCCTACGAGCAGTACTTC. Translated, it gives CSVHSSYEQYF.

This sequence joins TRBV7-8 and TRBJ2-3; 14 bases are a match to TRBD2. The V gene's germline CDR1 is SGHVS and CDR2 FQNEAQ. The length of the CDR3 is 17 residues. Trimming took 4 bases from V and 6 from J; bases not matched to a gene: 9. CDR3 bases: TGTGCCAGCAGCTCCTACCGGACTAGCGGGAGGAAGGATACGCAGTATTTT. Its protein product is CASSSYRTSGRKDTQYF.

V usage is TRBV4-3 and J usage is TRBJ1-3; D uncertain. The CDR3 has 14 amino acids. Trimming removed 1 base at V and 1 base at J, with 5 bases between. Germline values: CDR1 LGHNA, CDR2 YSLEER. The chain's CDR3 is CASSQGASGNTIYF. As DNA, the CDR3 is TGCGCCAGCAGCCAAGGAGCTTCTGGAAACACCATATATTTT.

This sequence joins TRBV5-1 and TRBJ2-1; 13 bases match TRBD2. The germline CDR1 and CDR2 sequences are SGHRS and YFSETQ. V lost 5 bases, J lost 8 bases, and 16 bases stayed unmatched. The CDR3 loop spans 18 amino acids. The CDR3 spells CASSSGSILAGGPDEQFF. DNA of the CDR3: TGCGCCAGCAGTTCAGGGTCTATACTAGCGGGGGGGCCGGATGAGCAGTTCTTC.

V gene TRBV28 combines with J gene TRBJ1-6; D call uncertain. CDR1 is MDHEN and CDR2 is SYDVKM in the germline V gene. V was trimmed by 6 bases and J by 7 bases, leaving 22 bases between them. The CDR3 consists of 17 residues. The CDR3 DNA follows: TGTGCCAGCAGGCACGGTGGATCGGGGAGGTTCAATTCACCCCTCCACTTT. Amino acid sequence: CASRHGGSGRFNSPLHF.

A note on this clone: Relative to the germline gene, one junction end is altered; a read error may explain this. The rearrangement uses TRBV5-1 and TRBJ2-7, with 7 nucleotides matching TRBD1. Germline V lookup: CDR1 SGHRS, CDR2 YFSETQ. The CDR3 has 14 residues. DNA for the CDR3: TGCGCCAACAGCAAGAGGGACAGACCCTACGAGCAGTACTTC. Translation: CANSKRDRPYEQYF.

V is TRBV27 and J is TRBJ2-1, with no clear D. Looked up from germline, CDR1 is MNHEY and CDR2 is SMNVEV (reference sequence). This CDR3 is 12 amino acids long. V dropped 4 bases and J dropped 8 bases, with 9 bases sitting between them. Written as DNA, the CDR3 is TGTGCCAGCAGTTCGGTCTTACATGAGCAGTTCTTC. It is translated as CASSSVLHEQFF.

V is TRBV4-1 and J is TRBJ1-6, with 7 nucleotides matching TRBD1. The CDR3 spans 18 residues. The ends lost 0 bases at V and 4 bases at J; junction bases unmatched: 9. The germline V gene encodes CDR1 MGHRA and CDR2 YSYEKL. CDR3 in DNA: TGCGCCAGCAGCCAAGAAGTTTTTGCGGGACAGTATAATTCACCCCTCCACTTT. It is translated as CASSQEVFAGQYNSPLHF.